This record covers a single T cell receptor (beta chain). Its antigen is currently unknown. This record comes from a study of cytomegalovirus exposure and HLA in healthy donors. For the study at large: HLA-typed donors were the source of about 85 million unique TCRs held in an early data release.

This CDR3 contains 14 residues. Germline V gives CDR1 SGHTA, CDR2 FQGNSA. Trimming took off 4 bases at V and 2 bases at J, with 10 bases between the two ends. Whole-study results and caveats: Accurate prediction of HLA-A and HLA-B alleles (for most subjects) was reportedly achieved from TCR beta sequences. Many donors carried some public TCRs, although rarity characterized most TCR sequences. Associated with HLA alleles at 0.05 false discovery rate in a later analysis were 16,951 TCR beta sequences.

The PCR had 60 Vbeta and 13 Jbeta primers. Measured with immunoSEQ multiplex PCR; TCRdb has only the in-frame clones, and not every one. The repertoire includes roughly 260,000 clones, approximately 84% of them detected once, and roughly 2% sits in the top ten. This chain links TRBV7-2 with TRBJ2-3, with D perhaps matching TRBD1 (6 bases). Sequenced material: PBMCs. The sequence came from a woman in her thirties or forties in good health and CMV-seropositive. In nucleotides, the CDR3 is TGTGCCAGCAGCTCCGGGACATACACAGATACGCAGTATTTT. It specifies CASSSGTYTDTQYF.